This T cell receptor (beta chain) is drawn from a study of T cell repertoires in ileal Crohn's disease. The assay was immunoSEQ multiplex PCR, and TCRdb's table has in-frame clones only and misses some. The sample lists approximately 4,200 clones, roughly 74% seen once, with roughly 19% in the top ten. V was clipped by 1 base and J by 2 bases, with 6 bases between them. The CDR3 spans 14 residues. Germline assignment: CDR1 KGHSH and CDR2 LQKENI. Eligibility required adulthood, ileal or ileocolonic Crohn's disease and indicated ileocolonic resection. This sequence joins TRBV18 and TRBJ2-1; possible D gene TRBD2, 5 bases. The sequenced material came from ileal tissue. This TCR was sampled from an adult with Crohn's disease. The CDR3 DNA follows: TGTGCCAGCTCACCACAGCGGCCCTACAATGAGCAGTTCTTC. As protein: CASSPQRPYNEQFF.